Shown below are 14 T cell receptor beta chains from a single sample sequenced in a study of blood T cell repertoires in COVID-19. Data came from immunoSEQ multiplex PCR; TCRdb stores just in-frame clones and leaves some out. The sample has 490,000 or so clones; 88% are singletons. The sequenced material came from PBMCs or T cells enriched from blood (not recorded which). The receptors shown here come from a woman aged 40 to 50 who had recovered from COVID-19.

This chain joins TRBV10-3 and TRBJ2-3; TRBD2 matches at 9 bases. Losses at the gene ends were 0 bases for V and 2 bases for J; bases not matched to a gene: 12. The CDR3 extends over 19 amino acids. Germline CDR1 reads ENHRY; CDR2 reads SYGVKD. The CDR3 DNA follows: TGTGCCATCAGTGAGTCGCGGCGGGCTAGCGGGATGAACACAGATACGCAGTATTTT. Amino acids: CAISESRRASGMNTDTQYF.

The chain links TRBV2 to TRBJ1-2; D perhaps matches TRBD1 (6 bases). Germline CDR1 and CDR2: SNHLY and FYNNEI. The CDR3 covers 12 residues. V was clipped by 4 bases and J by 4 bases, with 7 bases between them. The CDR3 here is CASSGQVYGYTF. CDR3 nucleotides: TGTGCCAGCAGTGGACAGGTCTATGGCTACACCTTC.

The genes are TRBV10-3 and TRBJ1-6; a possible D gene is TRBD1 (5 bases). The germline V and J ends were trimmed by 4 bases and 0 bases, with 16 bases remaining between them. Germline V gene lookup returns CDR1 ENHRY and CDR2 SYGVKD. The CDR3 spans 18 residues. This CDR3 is CAISAGFGGSSYNSPLHF. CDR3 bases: TGTGCCATCAGTGCGGGATTCGGGGGGTCCTCCTATAATTCACCCCTCCACTTT.

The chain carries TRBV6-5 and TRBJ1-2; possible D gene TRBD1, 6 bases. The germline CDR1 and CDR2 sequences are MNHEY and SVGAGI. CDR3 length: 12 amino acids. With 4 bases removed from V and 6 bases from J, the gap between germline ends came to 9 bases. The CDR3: CASSSRGNGYTF. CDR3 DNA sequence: TGTGCCAGCAGTTCTAGGGGGAATGGCTACACCTTC.

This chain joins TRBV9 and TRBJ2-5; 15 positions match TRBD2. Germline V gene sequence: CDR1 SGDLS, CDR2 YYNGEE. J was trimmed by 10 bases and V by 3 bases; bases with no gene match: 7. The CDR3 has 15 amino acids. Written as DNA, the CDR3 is TGTGCCAGCAGCGCTGGACTAGCGGGAGGGCCAATCCAGTACTTC. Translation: CASSAGLAGGPIQYF.

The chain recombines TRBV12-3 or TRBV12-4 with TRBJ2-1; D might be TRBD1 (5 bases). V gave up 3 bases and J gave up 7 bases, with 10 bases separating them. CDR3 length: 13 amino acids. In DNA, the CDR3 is TGTGCCAGCAGTTTTACGACAGAGAATGAGCAGTTCTTC. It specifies CASSFTTENEQFF.

CDR3 region: CASAGTGTVEQYF. The CDR3 DNA reads TGTGCCAGCGCGGGGACAGGGACTGTCGAGCAGTACTTC. The chain carries TRBV7-2 and TRBJ2-7, with 9 bases matching TRBD1. Germline lookup yields CDR1 SGHTA and CDR2 FQGNSA. The CDR3 spans 13 residues. V was clipped by 8 bases and J by 6 bases; unmatched bases: 8.

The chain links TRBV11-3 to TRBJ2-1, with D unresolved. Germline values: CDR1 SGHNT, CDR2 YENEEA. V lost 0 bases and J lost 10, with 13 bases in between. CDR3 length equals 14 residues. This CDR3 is CASSLDRNSLEQFF. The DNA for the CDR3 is TGTGCCAGCAGCTTAGATCGTAACTCGCTCGAGCAGTTCTTC.

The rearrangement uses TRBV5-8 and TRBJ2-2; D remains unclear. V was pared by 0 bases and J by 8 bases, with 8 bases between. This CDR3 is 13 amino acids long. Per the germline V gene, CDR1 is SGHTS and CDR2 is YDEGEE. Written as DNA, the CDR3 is TGTGCCAGCAGCTTGGCATTTTTTGGGGAGCTGTTTTTT. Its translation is CASSLAFFGELFF.

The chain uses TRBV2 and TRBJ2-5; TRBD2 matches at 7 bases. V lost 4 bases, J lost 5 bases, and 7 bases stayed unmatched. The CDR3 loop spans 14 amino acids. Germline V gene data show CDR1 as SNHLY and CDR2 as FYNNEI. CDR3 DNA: TGTGCCAGCAGTGCCCGCGGGAGAGAGGAGACCCAGTACTTC. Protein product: CASSARGREETQYF.

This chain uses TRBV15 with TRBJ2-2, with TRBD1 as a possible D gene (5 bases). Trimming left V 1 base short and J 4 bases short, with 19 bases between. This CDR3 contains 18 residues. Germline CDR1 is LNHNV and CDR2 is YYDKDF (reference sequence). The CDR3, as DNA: TGTGCCACCAGCAGAGTGGGCGGACATTTACGGAGCACCGGGGAGCTGTTTTTT. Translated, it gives CATSRVGGHLRSTGELFF.

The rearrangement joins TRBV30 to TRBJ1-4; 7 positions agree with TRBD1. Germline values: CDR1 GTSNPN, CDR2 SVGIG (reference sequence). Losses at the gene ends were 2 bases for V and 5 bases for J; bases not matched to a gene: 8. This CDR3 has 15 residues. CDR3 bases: TGTGCCTGGAGTCCGAGAGGACAGGACAATGAAAAACTGTTTTTT. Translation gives CAWSPRGQDNEKLFF.

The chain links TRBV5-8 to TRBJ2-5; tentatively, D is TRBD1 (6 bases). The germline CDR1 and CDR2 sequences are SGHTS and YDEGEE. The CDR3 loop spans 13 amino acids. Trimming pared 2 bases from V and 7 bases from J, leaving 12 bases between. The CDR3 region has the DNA TGTGCCAGCAGCTTACAGGGACCAGGGACCCAGTACTTC. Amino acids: CASSLQGPGTQYF.

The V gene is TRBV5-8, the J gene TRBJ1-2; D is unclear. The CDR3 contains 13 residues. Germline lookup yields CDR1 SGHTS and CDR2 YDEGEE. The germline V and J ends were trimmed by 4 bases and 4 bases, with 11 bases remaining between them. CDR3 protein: CASSTRKPYGYTF. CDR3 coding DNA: TGTGCCAGCAGCACTCGTAAGCCCTATGGCTACACCTTC.